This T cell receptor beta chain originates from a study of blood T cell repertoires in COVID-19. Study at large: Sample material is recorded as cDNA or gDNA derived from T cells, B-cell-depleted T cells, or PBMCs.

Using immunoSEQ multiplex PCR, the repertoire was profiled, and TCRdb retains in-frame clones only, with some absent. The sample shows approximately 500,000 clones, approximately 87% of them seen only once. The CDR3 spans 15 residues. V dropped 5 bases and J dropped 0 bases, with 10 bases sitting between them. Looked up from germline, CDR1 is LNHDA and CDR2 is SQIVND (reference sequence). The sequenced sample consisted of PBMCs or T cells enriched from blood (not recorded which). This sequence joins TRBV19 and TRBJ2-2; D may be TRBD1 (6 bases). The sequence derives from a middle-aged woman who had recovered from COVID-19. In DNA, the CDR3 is TGTGCCAGTAGTTCGGGACATACGAACACCGGGGAGCTGTTTTTT. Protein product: CASSSGHTNTGELFF.